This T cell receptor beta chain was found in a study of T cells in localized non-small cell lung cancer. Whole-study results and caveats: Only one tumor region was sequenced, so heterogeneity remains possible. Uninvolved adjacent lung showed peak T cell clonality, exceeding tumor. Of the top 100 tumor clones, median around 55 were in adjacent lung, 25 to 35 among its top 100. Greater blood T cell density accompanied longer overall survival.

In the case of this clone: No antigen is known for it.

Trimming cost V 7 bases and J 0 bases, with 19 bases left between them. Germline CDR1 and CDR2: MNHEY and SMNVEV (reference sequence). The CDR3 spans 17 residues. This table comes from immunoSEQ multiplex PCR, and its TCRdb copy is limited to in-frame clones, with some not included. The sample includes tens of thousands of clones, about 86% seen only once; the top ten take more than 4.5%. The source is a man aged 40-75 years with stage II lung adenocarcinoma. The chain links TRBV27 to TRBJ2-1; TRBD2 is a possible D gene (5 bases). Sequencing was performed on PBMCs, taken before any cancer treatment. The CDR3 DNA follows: TGTGCCAGCACCACCCTGAGAGGTGGGAGCTCCTACAATGAGCAGTTCTTC. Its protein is CASTTLRGGSSYNEQFF.